These T cell receptor beta chains were read from a single sample in a study of beta chain features in type 1 diabetes. TCRdb's table, derived via immunoSEQ multiplex PCR, lists solely in-frame clones and lacks some. The data hold 250,000 to 350,000 clones, with roughly 9.6% observed a single time. Sample: naive CD4+ T cells from blood. These receptors came from a woman in her twenties or thirties in good health. Both conserved end residues are part of each CDR3. The D gene is left open where the match is weak. Part of the rows lack a size; the others show once, few, many or a class for expanded clones.

>TRBJ2-3|TRBV7-6|-|-
CASSLRGAGDTQYF
TGTGCCAGCAGCTTACGTGGGGCCGGGGATACGCAGTATTTT
>TRBJ2-5|TRBV11-2|TRBD2|few
CASSFTSGREETQYF
TGTGCCAGCAGCTTCACTAGCGGGAGGGAAGAGACCCAGTACTTC
>TRBJ2-5|TRBV5-4|-|few
CASSSLGGKREETQYF
TGTGCCAGCAGCTCATTGGGCGGGAAGAGGGAAGAGACCCAGTACTTC
>TRBJ2-1|TRBV7-2|TRBD1|few
CASSLAQGQGAYNEQFF
TGTGCCAGCAGCTTAGCCCAAGGACAGGGTGCCTACAATGAGCAGTTCTTC
>TRBJ1-1|TRBV18|TRBD1|-
CASSPGGDREAFF
TGTGCCAGCTCACCAGGAGGGGACAGGGAAGCTTTCTTT
>TRBJ2-3|TRBV29-1|-|few
CSQSRTDTQYF
TGCAGCCAGTCACGCACAGATACGCAGTATTTT
>TRBJ2-7|TRBV28|TRBD2|few
CASSLGSGNEQYF
TGTGCCAGCAGTCTGGGTAGCGGGAACGAGCAGTACTTC
>TRBJ2-3|TRBV18|TRBD2|few
CASSPDQAGGPDTQYF
TGTGCCAGCTCACCAGATCAGGCGGGAGGCCCTGATACGCAGTATTTT
>TRBJ2-7|TRBV7-2|-|-
CASSLGLRSYEQYF
TGTGCCAGCAGCTTAGGATTGAGGTCCTACGAGCAGTACTTC
>TRBJ2-1|TRBV7-9|TRBD2|-
CASSLGAGTTRSEQFF
TGTGCCAGCAGCTTAGGTGCCGGGACTACCCGTAGTGAGCAGTTCTTC
>TRBJ2-1|TRBV7-2|TRBD2|-
CASSFSSGFYNEQFF
TGTGCCAGCAGCTTTAGTAGCGGGTTTTACAATGAGCAGTTCTTC
>TRBJ1-4|TRBV7-2|TRBD1|few
CASSFTGTASPIEKLFF
TGTGCCAGCAGCTTTACAGGGACAGCGTCACCCATTGAAAAACTGTTTTTT
>TRBJ2-7|TRBV7-8|TRBD2|-
CASSLRGTSVTAYEQYF
TGTGCCAGCAGCTTACGAGGGACTAGCGTTACCGCCTACGAGCAGTACTTC
>TRBJ2-4|TRBV7-9|TRBD1|-
CASSQSQGESAKNIQYF
TGTGCCAGCAGCCAAAGCCAGGGGGAGTCAGCCAAAAACATTCAGTACTTC
>TRBJ2-3|TRBV4-3|-|few
CASSQEVSLGTQYF
TGCGCCAGCAGCCAAGAAGTTAGCTTGGGTACGCAGTATTTT
>TRBJ2-7|TRBV7-9|-|-
CASSLQADGYEQYF
TGTGCCAGCAGCTTACAGGCCGATGGGTACGAGCAGTACTTC
>TRBJ2-1|TRBV28|TRBD1|-
CASSTGTGVIGEQFF
TGTGCCAGCAGCACCGGGACAGGGGTCATCGGTGAGCAGTTCTTC
>TRBJ2-7|TRBV27|-|-
CASSFDRLGHEQYF
TGTGCCAGCAGTTTTGACAGGCTCGGACACGAGCAGTACTTC
>TRBJ2-5|TRBV2|TRBD2|few
CASSEGGGKETQYF
TGTGCCAGCAGTGAAGGGGGGGGGAAAGAGACCCAGTACTTC